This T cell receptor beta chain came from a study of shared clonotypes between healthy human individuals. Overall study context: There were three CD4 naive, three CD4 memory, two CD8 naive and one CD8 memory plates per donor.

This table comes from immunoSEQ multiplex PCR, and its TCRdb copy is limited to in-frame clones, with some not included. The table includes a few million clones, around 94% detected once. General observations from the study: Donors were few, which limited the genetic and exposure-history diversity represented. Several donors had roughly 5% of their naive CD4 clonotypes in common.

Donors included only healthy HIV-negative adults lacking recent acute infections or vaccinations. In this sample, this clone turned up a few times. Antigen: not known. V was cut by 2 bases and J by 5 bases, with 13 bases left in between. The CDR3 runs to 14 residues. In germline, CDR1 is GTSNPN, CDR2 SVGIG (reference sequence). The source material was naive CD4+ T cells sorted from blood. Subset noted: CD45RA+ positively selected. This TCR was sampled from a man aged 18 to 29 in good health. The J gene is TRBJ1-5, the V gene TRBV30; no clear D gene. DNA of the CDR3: TGTGCCTGGAGTTCAGAAGTACGGGATCAGCCCCAGCATTTT. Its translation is CAWSSEVRDQPQHF.